The entry below describes one T cell receptor beta chain. Its target antigen remains unknown. No base quality values were provided; no much bigger clone lies one nucleotide off. The sample originates from a study of blood T cell repertoires in COVID-19 (dated by TCRdb to the early 2020s). In terms of the full investigation: Collaborator samples came from the United States, Italy and Spain and covered acute and convalescent phases of COVID-19. The prospective study material was composed of cDNA or gDNA derived from T cells, B-cell-depleted T cells, or PBMCs. Deeply sampled blood TCRbeta repertoires from subjects exposed to, actively infected with, or recovered from COVID-19 were included in the dataset. The repertoires were released in a freely available public database meant as a resource for research on the immune response to SARS-CoV-2. The samples were drawn from the first 160 participants of the ongoing ImmuneRACE study and from 1,254 subjects provided by 6 global collaborators. Nearly every sample came with metadata listing a de-identified subject ID, COVID-19 status, age in years and sex. Where available, HLA class I and class II types were obtained from metadata supplied by the sample provider rather than from assay-based typing. The study at large found these results: The quantity of clinical and demographic metadata differed by source and by participant and was supplied without curation.

The collaborating institutions used their own protocols to collect whole blood in K2EDTA tubes. Collaborator samples were shipped for TCRbeta analysis as frozen whole blood, isolated PBMCs, or DNA extracted from either sample type. The CDR3 runs 18 residues from the cysteine to the phenylalanine. Only the CDR3 part of the read is kept: 54 bases, read in frame from the first base. Ends trimmed: V by 3 bases, J by 4 bases; bases unmatched to a gene: 14. The immunoSEQ Assay, a bias-controlled multiplex PCR, was used to amplify TCRbeta CDR3 regions from genomic DNA. The source study handled its data this way. Nucleated cell counts per sample were estimated from amplification of reference gene primers within the assay. Sequence reads were collapsed and filtered to measure the absolute abundance of every unique TCRbeta CDR3 rearrangement. For each sample, productive Simpson clonality was calculated as the square root of Simpson's diversity index across productive rearrangements. This immuneACCESS table, as held by TCRdb, lists in-frame sequences with V and J called but not all clones. Of the missing ones, under half trace to an unresolved V gene in checked studies; the others have no known cause. Clone size and V and J calls were adopted from that table, with D and trimming inferred from the DNA. For this sample the table gives 110,000 or so clones, of which under 80% were detected only once. The ten largest clones take up about 2.5% of the sample.

Sequencing used peripheral blood. This clonotype was sampled from a man over 45 with acute or convalescent COVID-19. The sequence joins TRBV23-1 to TRBJ2-3; TRBD1 matches 9 bases in the middle. TRBV23-1 is noted as an ORF with a role that remains uncertain. The encoded CDR3 is CASSHFIGTGWFPDTQYF. The nucleotide sequence is given as TGCGCCAGCAGTCACTTCATCGGGACAGGGTGGTTCCCAGATACGCAGTATTTT.